The present TCR beta chain was sequenced within a study of beta chain features in type 1 diabetes. This clone was counted only a few times. V lost 2 bases to trimming and J lost 5 bases; unmatched junction nucleotides: 3. The CDR3 is 14 amino acids. The germline CDR1 and CDR2 sequences are SGHAT and FQNNGV. Expressed TCRB transcripts were sequenced because the entire RNA isolate underwent reverse transcription. For naive, central memory and regulatory T cell samples, reads averaged around 3.8 million. The data were produced by immunoSEQ multiplex PCR, yet TCRdb's version contains in-frame clones alone and is incomplete. The profile shows a few hundred thousand clones, roughly 13% of them singletons.

Sequenced sample: naive CD4+ T cells from blood. The TCR comes from a man younger than 40 in good health. The rearrangement uses TRBV11-2 and TRBJ1-1; 9 bases map to TRBD1. As DNA, the CDR3 is TGTGCCAGCAGCTTACAGGGACAGGGTACTGAAGCTTTCTTT. This gives the protein CASSLQGQGTEAFF.